These 18 T cell receptor beta chains were all obtained from the same sample, sequenced in a study of identical twins. MiXCR, run by TCRdb on the 5' RACE reads, gives a single entry per CDR3 protein. This sample has 400,000 to 550,000 distinct CDR3 sequences, with approximately 24% found just once. These same records also appear under a second study, on T cells expressing NK-cell markers.

The sequenced material came from CD4+ T cells sorted from blood. Source of these receptors: a woman under 30 in good health.

This clonotype was detected only a few times. This chain joins TRBV7-2 and TRBJ2-1; 11 nucleotides align to TRBD2. This CDR3 is built from 17 residues. Germline V lookup: CDR1 SGHTA, CDR2 FQGNSA. V shed 1 base and J 7 bases; nucleotides not matched to a gene: 9. This CDR3 is CASSLVGTSGRRNEQFF. CDR3 nucleotide sequence: TGTGCCAGCAGCTTAGTGGGAACTAGCGGGAGAAGAAATGAGCAGTTCTTC.

The J gene is TRBJ2-2, the V gene TRBV7-2; 8 bases line up with TRBD2. The CDR3 consists of 14 residues. The germline CDR1 and CDR2 sequences are SGHTA and FQGNSA. Germline trimming cut 3 bases from V and 7 bases from J; bases unmatched to any gene: 4. The CDR3: CASSFSGISGELFF. The CDR3 DNA reads as TGTGCCAGCAGCTTTAGCGGGATAAGCGGGGAGCTGTTTTTT. Full variable domain (missing parts from reference TRBV7-2 and TRBJ2-2): GAGVSQSPSNKVTEKGKDVELRCDPISGHTALYWYRQSLGQGLEFLIYFQGNSAPDKSGLPSDRFSAERTGGSVSTLTIQRTQQEDSAVYLCASSFSGISGELFFGEGSRLTVL.

This clonotype occurred a few times. The V call is TRBV3-1, the J call TRBJ1-1; no firm D call. The CDR3 sequence is 12 residues long. V lost 7 bases and J lost 4, with 10 bases in between. CDR1 and CDR2 (germline): LGHDT, YNNKEL (reference sequence). The CDR3 sequence: CASIGFGTEAFF. Here the CDR3 DNA reads TGTGCCAGCATCGGGTTTGGCACTGAAGCTTTCTTT.

This chain joins TRBV5-1 and TRBJ2-1, with 10 positions matching TRBD2. The CDR3 runs to 16 residues. Germline values: CDR1 SGHRS, CDR2 YFSETQ. The trim removed 0 bases at V and 10 bases at J, leaving 10 bases unmatched. The CDR3 spells CASSLALSSGSDEQFF. Here the CDR3 DNA reads TGCGCCAGCAGCTTGGCCTTGTCTAGCGGGAGCGACGAGCAGTTCTTC.

This clonotype appeared a few times. The chain is built from TRBV6-5 and TRBJ1-6; D possibly corresponds to TRBD1 (6 bases). V lost 2 bases, J lost 10 bases, and 18 bases lay in between. This CDR3 has 16 amino acids. Germline CDR1 is MNHEY and CDR2 is SVGAGI. The CDR3 reads CASSYPQQTGESPLHF. In nucleotides, the CDR3 is TGTGCCAGCAGTTACCCGCAGCAGACAGGCGAATCACCCCTCCACTTT.

This clonotype was recorded a few times. This sequence joins TRBV11-1 and TRBJ2-1; 12 nucleotides match TRBD2. This CDR3 region has 15 residues. Trimming removed 7 bases from V and 2 bases from J; junction bases left unmatched: 3. Germline CDR1 reads SGHAT; CDR2 reads FQDESV (reference sequence). The CDR3 sequence: CASKGLAGTYNEQFF. The CDR3 DNA reads as TGTGCCAGCAAGGGACTAGCGGGCACCTACAATGAGCAGTTCTTC.

This clonotype was seen only a few times. The chain employs TRBV7-9 and TRBJ2-1; 9 nucleotides agree with TRBD2. This CDR3 has 14 amino acids. From germline, CDR1 is SEHNR and CDR2 FQNEAQ (reference sequence). With V trimmed by 7 bases and J by 2 bases, 3 bases remained unmatched. CDR3 residues: CASNSGRTYNEQFF. CDR3 coding DNA: TGTGCCAGCAATAGCGGGAGAACCTACAATGAGCAGTTCTTC.

This clonotype was picked up a small number of times. The chain uses TRBV27 and TRBJ1-2; no reliable D call. The germline gives CDR1 MNHEY, CDR2 SMNVEV (reference sequence). V lost 5 bases, J lost 7 bases, and 11 bases lay in between. The CDR3 sequence is 12 residues long. The CDR3 DNA reads as TGTGCCAGCAGTGGAACTGGCGGTGGCTACACCTTC. This sequence encodes CASSGTGGGYTF.

The table lists this clonotype with a few counts. The gene calls are TRBV6-1 and TRBJ1-1, with D possibly being TRBD1 (6 bases). The CDR3 loop spans 16 amino acids. The germline V gene has CDR1 MNHNS and CDR2 SASEGT. Trimming cost V 6 bases and J 8 bases, with 25 bases left between them. CDR3 in amino acids: CASRPPGAGLRSEAFF. CDR3 coding DNA: TGTGCCAGCAGGCCCCCAGGGGCAGGTTTACGCTCCGAAGCTTTCTTT.

This clonotype occurred a few times. The chain employs TRBV18 and TRBJ2-1, with D uncertain. The CDR3 runs to 14 residues. Deletions cut 2 bases from V and 7 bases from J, with 12 bases between. Germline CDR1 is KGHSH and CDR2 is LQKENI. CDR3 coding DNA: TGTGCCAGCTCACCATCGCTAGTGAGGAATGAGCAGTTCTTC. It translates to CASSPSLVRNEQFF.

The sample holds a few counts of this clonotype. The rearrangement links TRBV20-1 to TRBJ2-2, with TRBD1 matching over 7 bases. Germline trimming cut 0 bases from V and 8 bases from J; bases unmatched to any gene: 9. Germline CDR1 is DFQATT and CDR2 is SNEGSKA (reference sequence). The CDR3 runs 15 residues. CDR3 residues: CSARDLRQGPGELFF. For the CDR3, the DNA is TGCAGTGCTAGAGATCTCAGACAGGGCCCTGGGGAGCTGTTTTTT.

J is TRBJ1-5 and V is TRBV7-2; TRBD1 is a possible D gene (5 bases). This CDR3 is 13 amino acids long. Germline V gene data show CDR1 as SGHTA and CDR2 as FQGNSA. V lost 7 bases to trimming and J lost 6 bases, with 13 bases between them. The CDR3 spells CASTDRRGQPQHF. CDR3 sequence (DNA): TGTGCCAGCACCGACAGACGGGGTCAGCCCCAGCATTTT.

This chain connects TRBV12-3 or TRBV12-4 to TRBJ1-3; weak D call: TRBD1 (5 bases). Trimming pared 10 bases from V and 0 bases from J, leaving 10 bases between. The CDR3 length is 13 residues. The CDR3 loop is CAIRQHSGNTIYF. The CDR3 coding sequence is TGTGCCATCCGACAGCACTCTGGAAACACCATATATTTT.

The chain links TRBV7-2 to TRBJ2-2, with 10 bases matching TRBD2. The J segment lost 2 bases and the V segment lost 5 bases, leaving 5 bases of the junction unmatched. The CDR3 runs 16 residues. The germline V gene has CDR1 SGHTA and CDR2 FQGNSA. The CDR3 coding sequence is TGTGCCAGCAGCCCAATAGCGGGGGGTAACACCGGGGAGCTGTTTTTT. This encodes CASSPIAGGNTGELFF.

The chain has TRBV20-1 and TRBJ2-7, with 8 bases lining up with TRBD2. Germline CDR1 is DFQATT and CDR2 is SNEGSKA (reference sequence). V was clipped by 6 bases and J by 6 bases; unmatched bases: 10. The CDR3 is 13 amino acids. The CDR3 nucleotides are TGCAGTGCGAGAACTAGCGGAGCGCGCGAGCAGTACTTC. This translates into CSARTSGAREQYF.

The CDR3 DNA follows: TGTGCCAGCAGCCCGAGAGGGAGCTATGAGCAGTTCTTC. This sequence encodes CASSPRGSYEQFF. The V and J genes are TRBV7-6 and TRBJ2-1; weak D call: TRBD2 (5 bases). This CDR3 has 13 residues. Looked up from germline, CDR1 is SGHVS and CDR2 is FNYEAQ. The germline V and J ends were trimmed by 5 bases and 8 bases, with 13 bases remaining between them.

This chain uses TRBV5-1 with TRBJ1-2; possibly TRBD1 for D (5 bases). The CDR3 has 15 amino acids. The V and J ends lost 4 bases and 3 bases respectively, with 16 bases between them. Germline values: CDR1 SGHRS, CDR2 YFSETQ. Here the CDR3 reads CASSKYRDSYYGYTF. Written as DNA, the CDR3 is TGCGCCAGCAGCAAATACCGGGACTCTTACTATGGCTACACCTTC.

In this sample, this clonotype turned up a few times. The chain uses TRBV10-3 and TRBJ2-7, with D possibly matching TRBD2 (5 bases). CDR1 and CDR2 (germline): ENHRY, SYGVKD. V shed 10 bases and J shed 2 bases, with 15 bases lying between them. The CDR3 runs 13 residues. The CDR3 loop is CATNRAEAYEQYF. CDR3 bases: TGTGCCACCAATAGGGCGGAGGCCTACGAGCAGTACTTC.